The sequence of this T cell receptor beta chain was determined in a study of control samples from healthy donors and cancer patients. There are 16 residues in the CDR3. Germline-derived CDR1 and CDR2 are MNHEY and SVGAGI. Trimming removed 2 bases from V and 0 bases from J; junction bases left unmatched: 2. Clones were sequenced by immunoSEQ multiplex PCR, and TCRdb holds only the in-frame ones, with some missing. The repertoire holds some 54,000 clones, with approximately 95% as singletons. The sequence derives from a woman in her twenties or thirties in good health. This chain uses TRBV6-5 with TRBJ2-1, with 9 bases fitting TRBD2. Input material: blood. The CDR3 DNA follows: TGTGCCAGCAGTTACCTTAGCGGGAGCTCCTACAATGAGCAGTTCTTC. This codes for CASSYLSGSSYNEQFF.